What follows are 17 T cell receptor beta chains derived from one specimen sequenced in a study of blood T cells in healthy people across ages (dated by TCRdb to the mid-2010s). Library preparation was by 5' RACE. TCRdb names Illumina HiSeq 2500 as the instrument used. A second PCR of 7 to 11 cycles was performed with a sample-barcoded 5' primer and a J-beta primer mix. The public reads were run again by TCRdb, first through fastp at Q25 and then through MiXCR, and only productive beta chains were kept. When rows share a CDR3 protein, they turn into one entry using the most common DNA and genes. For this sample there are about 780,000 distinct CDR3 sequences; about 59% appear just once. The ten largest clones capture about a quarter of the sample. The specimen sequenced was blood. The receptor source for this set is a man younger than 40 in good health.

The chain uses TRBV7-2 and TRBJ2-1; D is possibly TRBD2 (5 bases). Germline V gives CDR1 SGHTA, CDR2 FQGNSA. V gave up 3 bases and J gave up 10 bases, with 10 bases separating them. CDR3 length: 12 amino acids. The CDR3 coding sequence is TGTGCCAGCAGCTTTGTGCAGCGGGAGCAGTTCTTC. Translating gives CASSFVQREQFF.

This clonotype was picked up a small number of times. CDR3 DNA sequence: TGTGCCAGCAGCCACAGAGCAGAGGCTTCCTACGAGCAGTACTTC. Protein: CASSHRAEASYEQYF. The V and J genes are TRBV27 and TRBJ2-7; no clear D gene. Germline loops: CDR1 MNHEY, CDR2 SMNVEV (reference sequence). Deletions cut 6 bases from V and 1 base from J, with 16 bases between. There are 15 residues in the CDR3.

This clonotype was counted a few times. This rearrangement joins TRBV20-1 to TRBJ2-7; no definite D call. Germline V gene sequence: CDR1 DFQATT, CDR2 SNEGSKA (reference sequence). The CDR3 consists of 13 residues. V lost 3 bases and J 0 bases, leaving 9 bases between the germline ends. This chain's CDR3 is CSARDASSYEQYF. The CDR3 DNA reads TGCAGTGCTAGGGACGCCAGCTCCTACGAGCAGTACTTC.

This chain uses TRBV3-1 with TRBJ2-5; 10 bases are shared with TRBD1. Matching the DNA end better, TRBJ2-7 makes the J call doubtful. Germline assignment: CDR1 LGHDT and CDR2 YNNKEL (reference sequence). The CDR3 is 15 amino acids. The CDR3 region is CASSQIGTGDHEQYF. CDR3 sequence (DNA): TGTGCCAGCAGCCAAATCGGGACAGGGGACCACGAGCAGTACTTC.

The V gene is TRBV10-3, the J gene TRBJ2-7; 11 bases map to TRBD2. Germline values: CDR1 ENHRY, CDR2 SYGVKD. The junction had 10 bases not matched to a gene; V was cut back by 4 bases and J by 5 bases. The CDR3 contains 16 residues. CDR3 in amino acids: CAISVGTSGSFNEQYF. In nucleotides, the CDR3 is TGTGCCATCAGTGTGGGGACTAGCGGTTCTTTCAACGAGCAGTACTTC.

The chain carries TRBV4-2 and TRBJ2-4; 7 bases match TRBD2. The DNA matches TRBJ2-5 better at its end, which makes the J call doubtful. The CDR3 contains 16 residues. Germline V gene data show CDR1 as LGHNA and CDR2 as YNFKEQ. This CDR3 reads CASSQASSGRQETQYF. CDR3 DNA sequence: TGTGCCAGCAGCCAAGCGAGTAGCGGGCGGCAAGAGACCCAGTACTTC.

In this sample, this clonotype turned up a few times. The gene calls are TRBV7-2 and TRBJ2-7, with 8 bases fitting TRBD1. Per the germline V gene, CDR1 is SGHTA and CDR2 is FQGNSA. V was clipped by 1 base and J by 3 bases; unmatched bases: 5. This CDR3 comprises 15 residues. This CDR3 reads CASSLGQGRNYEQYF. Here the CDR3 DNA reads TGTGCCAGCAGCTTAGGACAGGGGCGTAACTACGAGCAGTACTTC. The full variable domain, with the rest looked up from reference TRBV7-2 and TRBJ2-7, is GAGVSQSPSNKVTEKGKDVELRCDPISGHTALYWYRQSLGQGLEFLIYFQGNSAPDKSGLPSDRFSAERTGGSVSTLTIQRTQQEDSAVYLCASSLGQGRNYEQYFGPGTRLTVT.

CDR3 sequence: CAISVRVPGTEAFF. DNA of the CDR3: TGTGCCATCAGTGTACGGGTCCCGGGGACTGAAGCTTTCTTT. This chain uses TRBV10-3 with TRBJ1-1, with no clear D. From germline, CDR1 is ENHRY and CDR2 SYGVKD. V lost 4 bases to trimming and J lost 5 bases, with 14 bases between them. The CDR3 length is 14 residues.

The V gene is TRBV7-9, the J gene TRBJ2-5; D is uncertain. Per germline, CDR1 SEHNR and CDR2 FQNEAQ (reference sequence). The CDR3 spans 13 residues. V lost 5 bases and J lost 3, with 10 bases in between. CDR3 sequence: CASSTWTEETQYF. The CDR3 region has the DNA TGTGCCAGCAGCACCTGGACGGAAGAGACCCAGTACTTC.

The chain links TRBV6-5 to TRBJ2-5; possibly TRBD1 for D (6 bases). Trimming took 4 bases from V and 5 from J, leaving 23 bases between them. The germline V gene has CDR1 MNHEY and CDR2 SVGAGI. This CDR3 spans 17 amino acids. CDR3 sequence reads: CASSSPKERTRGETQYF. The DNA for the CDR3 is TGTGCCAGCAGTTCCCCGAAGGAGAGAACAAGGGGGGAGACCCAGTACTTC.

The chain is built from TRBV20-1 and TRBJ2-1, with no clear D. The length of the CDR3 is 14 residues. The V gene lost 2 bases and the J gene lost 6 bases, with 14 bases spanning the gap. The V gene's germline CDR1 is DFQATT and CDR2 SNEGSKA (reference sequence). CDR3 sequence (DNA): TGCAGTGCTAGATCCGGTGTAGGTCGCAATGAGCAGTTCTTC. It translates to CSARSGVGRNEQFF.

This clonotype was seen more than once but under ten times. V is TRBV20-1 and J is TRBJ2-3; D is perhaps TRBD2 (6 bases). The V gene's germline CDR1 is DFQATT and CDR2 SNEGSKA (reference sequence). Trimming cost V 3 bases and J 2 bases, with 15 bases left between them. The CDR3 has 15 residues. The CDR3: CSASRVAGNTDTQYF. The DNA for the CDR3 is TGCAGTGCTAGCAGAGTGGCGGGGAACACAGATACGCAGTATTTT.

This clonotype was counted a few times. The chain links TRBV20-1 to TRBJ1-6; TRBD1 is a possible D gene (6 bases). Germline V CDR1 and CDR2: DFQATT, SNEGSKA (reference sequence). The CDR3 contains 19 residues. V lost 0 bases to trimming and J lost 0 bases, with 18 bases between them. CDR3 amino acids: CSARENREVGFSYNSPLHF. CDR3 DNA: TGCAGTGCTAGAGAAAACAGGGAGGTGGGGTTCTCCTATAATTCACCCCTCCACTTT.

This clonotype was picked up one time. J is TRBJ2-1 and V is TRBV12-3 or TRBV12-4, with no clear D. The V gene lost 6 bases and the J gene lost 2 bases, with 8 bases spanning the gap. This CDR3 has 13 residues. The CDR3 DNA is TGTGCCAGCAGGGACCGAACCTACAATGAGCAGTTCTTC. Translation gives CASRDRTYNEQFF.

The chain combines TRBV27 with TRBJ2-1; 13 bases are a match to TRBD2. V lost 5 bases, J lost 8 bases, and 0 bases stayed unmatched. This CDR3 spans 13 amino acids. Germline values: CDR1 MNHEY, CDR2 SMNVEV (reference sequence). The CDR3 bases are TGTGCCAGCAGTGGACTAGCGGGGGATGAGCAGTTCTTC. Translated, it gives CASSGLAGDEQFF.

The chain links TRBV5-4 to TRBJ1-2; D gene ambiguous. CDR3 length equals 15 residues. In germline, CDR1 is SGHNT, CDR2 YYREEE (reference sequence). The V end was cut by 0 bases, the J end by 4 bases, with 13 bases between. The CDR3 DNA sequence: TGTGCCAGCAGCTTGGTGGATGACATCATCTATGGCTACACCTTC. Its translation: CASSLVDDIIYGYTF.

This clonotype was found once. The chain uses TRBV12-3 or TRBV12-4 and TRBJ2-5; 8 bases are shared with TRBD1. The CDR3 runs to 16 residues. Trimming at V came to 2 bases and at J to 5 bases, leaving 10 bases not matched to a gene. The CDR3 DNA reads as TGTGCCAGCAGTTTACGGCAGGGGGCATATACTGAGACCCAGTACTTC. As protein: CASSLRQGAYTETQYF.